These 27 T cell receptor beta chains were all obtained from the same sample, sequenced in a study of CD8+ T cells in alopecia areata. After isolation, RNA underwent reverse transcription to generate cDNA as the sequencing template. TCRdb's table, derived via immunoSEQ multiplex PCR, lists solely in-frame clones and lacks some. This sample has under 70,000 clones; around 97% occur once, and the top ten carry around a quarter. The specimen was CD8+ T cells sorted from blood, collected at week 0. The receptors originated from a human donor with alopecia areata.

A note on this clone: The same CDR3 also results from other DNA sequences found in this sample. The gene calls are TRBV4-3 and TRBJ2-5; D is unclear. Trimming cost V 1 base and J 5 bases, with 14 bases left between them. The germline gives CDR1 LGHNA, CDR2 YSLEER. The CDR3 consists of 15 residues. The CDR3 here is CASSQGTSGSETQYF. In DNA, the CDR3 is TGCGCCAGCAGCCAAGGCACCTCTGGCTCGGAGACCCAGTACTTC.

CDR3 coding DNA: TGTGCCCTCCGGGCTTTGGGGGCCAACGTCCTGACTTTC. Translated, it gives CALRALGANVLTF. The rearrangement links TRBV7-2 to TRBJ2-6; no reliable D call. Germline V gives CDR1 SGHTA, CDR2 FQGNSA. CDR3 length: 13 residues. V gave up 11 bases and J gave up 4 bases, with 12 bases separating them.

DNA for the CDR3: TGCAGCGTTGAAGAGGGGTTTAGTGAGACAGGCAATGAGCAGTTCTTC. Its translation is CSVEEGFSETGNEQFF. V gene TRBV29-1 combines with J gene TRBJ2-1, with D perhaps matching TRBD1 (6 bases). Trimming pared 0 bases from V and 6 bases from J, leaving 18 bases between. From germline, CDR1 is SQVTM and CDR2 ANQGSEA. CDR3 length: 16 residues.

J is TRBJ2-7 and V is TRBV12-5, with TRBD1 matching 10 bases. CDR1 is LGHNT and CDR2 is FRNRAP in the germline V gene. The trim removed 6 bases at V and 3 bases at J, leaving 5 bases unmatched. The length of the CDR3 is 14 residues. This chain's CDR3 is CASGQTGGFYEQYF. The CDR3 nucleotides read TGTGCTAGTGGCCAGACAGGGGGCTTCTACGAGCAGTACTTC.

The chain combines TRBV4-1 with TRBJ2-7; D uncertain. Deletions cut 1 base from V and 4 bases from J, with 20 bases between. Germline values: CDR1 MGHRA, CDR2 YSYEKL. The CDR3 contains 17 residues. This chain's CDR3 is CASSQVVDPNSLYEQYF. CDR3 DNA sequence: TGCGCCAGCAGCCAAGTGGTGGACCCGAATAGCTTGTACGAGCAGTACTTC.

The chain links TRBV5-4 to TRBJ2-7; TRBD2 matches 8 bases. This CDR3 has 13 residues. Trimming at V came to 5 bases and at J to 9 bases, leaving 10 bases not matched to a gene. Germline loops: CDR1 SGHNT, CDR2 YYREEE (reference sequence). CDR3 residues: CASSYSERGLQYF. In DNA form, the CDR3 reads TGTGCCAGCAGTTATTCTGAGCGGGGGCTGCAGTACTTC. Using reference TRBV5-4 and TRBJ2-7 for the parts outside the CDR3, the full variable domain is ETGVTQSPTHLIKTRGQQVTLRCSSQSGHNTVSWYQQALGQGPQFIFQYYREEENGRGNFPPRFSGLQFPNYSSELNVNALELDDSALYLCASSYSERGLQYFGPGTRLTVT.

This chain uses TRBV5-4 with TRBJ1-2; TRBD1 matches at 10 bases. Germline trimming cut 4 bases from V and 7 bases from J; bases unmatched to any gene: 4. CDR1 and CDR2 (germline): SGHNT, YYREEE (reference sequence). The CDR3 is made up of 13 amino acids. The CDR3 nucleotides read TGTGCCAGCAGCCTCGGGACAGGGGTTGGCTACACCTTC. Protein product: CASSLGTGVGYTF.

The chain employs TRBV7-9 and TRBJ2-7; TRBD2 matches at 8 bases. The junction had 26 bases not matched to a gene; V was cut back by 4 bases and J by 9 bases. The CDR3 covers 19 residues. The germline gives CDR1 SEHNR, CDR2 FQNEAQ (reference sequence). CDR3 coding DNA: TGTGCCAGCAGCTCCTCAGATTCGGGACTAGTAGGATCCCCTCGAGGGCAGTACTTC. It yields the protein CASSSSDSGLVGSPRGQYF.

This chain uses TRBV19 with TRBJ2-2; 8 bases are shared with TRBD2. V dropped 9 bases and J dropped 1; count of bases not matched to a gene: 1. The CDR3 sequence is 13 residues long. Germline V gene lookup returns CDR1 LNHDA and CDR2 SQIVND (reference sequence). DNA for the CDR3: TGTGCCAGCCTAGCGGGGAACACCGGGGAGCTGTTTTTT. Amino acid sequence: CASLAGNTGELFF.

This chain joins TRBV27 and TRBJ2-3; D is unresolved. The CDR3 loop spans 12 amino acids. V shed 8 bases and J shed 2 bases, with 8 bases lying between them. Germline values: CDR1 MNHEY, CDR2 SMNVEV (reference sequence). The CDR3 region is CASRLNTDTQYF. As DNA, the CDR3 is TGTGCCAGCCGACTTAACACAGATACGCAGTATTTT.

The CDR3 sequence is CASSSRETKNIQYF. CDR3 bases: TGTGCCAGCAGCTCCAGGGAAACCAAAAACATTCAGTACTTC. The V gene is TRBV13, the J gene TRBJ2-4, with D possibly being TRBD1 (5 bases). Germline lookup yields CDR1 PRHDT and CDR2 FYEKMQ (reference sequence). V lost 4 bases and J lost 2, with 9 bases in between. The CDR3 has 14 amino acids.

This chain connects TRBV5-6 to TRBJ2-3; D may be TRBD2 (6 bases). V was trimmed by 5 bases and J by 4 bases, leaving 26 bases between them. Germline CDR1 SGHDT, CDR2 YYEEEE. The CDR3 covers 18 residues. The CDR3 DNA is TGTGCCAGCAGAACCGGACCTAGCGAGGGCCGCACTTCAGATACGCAGTATTTT. Its protein product is CASRTGPSEGRTSDTQYF.

The CDR3 protein is CASSLALDYEQYF. For the CDR3, the DNA is TGTGCCAGCAGCTTGGCCTTAGACTACGAGCAGTACTTC. V usage is TRBV5-4 and J usage is TRBJ2-7; no definite D call. This CDR3 contains 13 residues. Germline V gene data show CDR1 as SGHNT and CDR2 as YYREEE (reference sequence). Trimming pared 0 bases from V and 3 bases from J, leaving 7 bases between. The variable domain in full, completed from reference TRBV5-4 and TRBJ2-7, reads ETGVTQSPTHLIKTRGQQVTLRCSSQSGHNTVSWYQQALGQGPQFIFQYYREEENGRGNFPPRFSGLQFPNYSSELNVNALELDDSALYLCASSLALDYEQYFGPGTRLTVT.

CDR3 residues: CASSLGKNEQFF. As DNA, the CDR3 is TGTGCCAGCAGCTTGGGGAAAAATGAGCAGTTCTTC. The chain uses TRBV7-9 and TRBJ2-1; D not certain. Looked up from germline, CDR1 is SEHNR and CDR2 is FQNEAQ (reference sequence). The CDR3 contains 12 residues. V was trimmed by 3 bases and J by 7 bases, leaving 7 bases between them.

This chain uses TRBV10-2 with TRBJ2-5; the D is unclear. Per the germline V gene, CDR1 is WSHSY and CDR2 is SAAADI. The CDR3 runs to 11 residues. V lost 5 bases to trimming and J lost 1 base, with 2 bases between them. CDR3 region: CASSSQETQYF. CDR3 nucleotide sequence: TGCGCCAGCAGTTCCCAAGAGACCCAGTACTTC.

This clone was detected once. The gene calls are TRBV27 and TRBJ2-7, with D unclear. This CDR3 is built from 14 residues. Trimming removed 6 bases at V and 0 bases at J, with 12 bases between. Germline CDR1 reads MNHEY; CDR2 reads SMNVEV (reference sequence). CDR3 DNA sequence: TGTGCCAGCAGCCCTTGGTGGGACTCCTACGAGCAGTACTTC. It codes for CASSPWWDSYEQYF.

V gene TRBV12-5 combines with J gene TRBJ1-5, with D tentatively TRBD1 (5 bases). Looked up from germline, CDR1 is LGHNT and CDR2 is FRNRAP. Trimming removed 0 bases from V and 2 bases from J, with 8 bases in between. There are 15 residues in the CDR3. Here the CDR3 DNA reads TGTGCTAGTGGTTTGGTAGGCAGGGGCAATCAGCCCCAGCATTTT. Protein: CASGLVGRGNQPQHF.

This sequence joins TRBV5-1 and TRBJ2-2, with D tentatively TRBD1 or TRBD2 (5 bases each). Germline lookup yields CDR1 SGHRS and CDR2 YFSETQ. The germline V and J ends were trimmed by 4 bases and 6 bases, with 16 bases remaining between them. CDR3 length: 15 residues. In nucleotides, the CDR3 is TGCGCCAGCAGCCTGGGGCCTGGACTTGCCGGGGAGCTGTTTTTT. Amino acid sequence: CASSLGPGLAGELFF.

This clone was observed a single time. This rearrangement joins TRBV2 to TRBJ2-3; no reliable D call. The CDR3 sequence is 11 residues long. The V end lost 7 bases, the J end lost 1 base, and 3 bases lay between the germline ends. Germline loops: CDR1 SNHLY, CDR2 FYNNEI. This CDR3 reads CASTGTDTQYF. The CDR3 region has the DNA TGTGCCAGCACTGGCACAGATACGCAGTATTTT.

This clone has more than one count but fewer than ten. The V call is TRBV30, the J call TRBJ1-2; 8 bases match TRBD1. Germline V gene lookup returns CDR1 GTSNPN and CDR2 SVGIG (reference sequence). V lost 5 bases, J lost 8 bases, and 10 bases stayed unmatched. CDR3 length equals 13 residues. CDR3 DNA sequence: TGTGCCTGGGGCACCGGAGGACAGGGAGGCTACACCTTC. It translates to CAWGTGGQGGYTF.

The chain couples TRBV27 to TRBJ2-5; 7 nucleotides agree with TRBD2. This CDR3 has 13 amino acids. V trimming: 5 bases; J trimming: 3 bases; junction bases outside the gene matches: 3. CDR1 and CDR2 (germline): MNHEY, SMNVEV (reference sequence). The CDR3 is CASSAREEETQYF. The CDR3 DNA sequence: TGTGCCAGCAGTGCTCGGGAGGAAGAGACCCAGTACTTC.

This rearrangement joins TRBV4-1 to TRBJ2-2, with D perhaps TRBD2 (7 bases). Germline V CDR1 and CDR2: MGHRA, YSYEKL. CDR3 length equals 16 residues. Trimming stripped 2 bases from V and 7 bases from J, with 17 bases between. CDR3 protein: CASSQSPGGPRGELFF. The DNA for the CDR3 is TGCGCCAGCAGCCAATCTCCCGGGGGGCCCCGCGGGGAGCTGTTTTTT.

The chain employs TRBV7-9 and TRBJ2-5; 8 nucleotides match TRBD2. This CDR3 region has 19 residues. Trimming removed 4 bases from V and 4 bases from J; junction bases left unmatched: 20. Looked up from germline, CDR1 is SEHNR and CDR2 is FQNEAQ (reference sequence). The CDR3 region is CASSSMRPKNSGEAETQYF. The CDR3, as DNA: TGTGCCAGCAGCTCGATGAGGCCAAAGAATAGCGGGGAGGCAGAGACCCAGTACTTC.

The chain joins TRBV16 to TRBJ2-1, with D perhaps matching TRBD1 or TRBD2 (5 bases each). V dropped 1 base and J dropped 6 bases, with 7 bases sitting between them. Looked up from germline, CDR1 is KGHSY and CDR2 is FQNENV. This CDR3 comprises 13 residues. In DNA, the CDR3 is TGTGCCAGCAGCCAATTCGGGACCAATGAGCAGTTCTTC. This sequence encodes CASSQFGTNEQFF.

The V gene is TRBV5-1, the J gene TRBJ1-1; 9 bases are shared with TRBD1. CDR1 and CDR2 from the germline V gene are SGHRS and YFSETQ. This CDR3 region has 15 residues. The V gene end was trimmed by 1 base and the J gene end by 1 base; junction bases not matched to a gene: 2. For the CDR3, the DNA is TGCGCCAGCAGCTTGAGGGACAGGGCGAACACTGAAGCTTTCTTT. Protein sequence: CASSLRDRANTEAFF.

The V call is TRBV4-2, the J call TRBJ2-3, with 8 bases lining up with TRBD2. CDR3 length equals 16 residues. Losses at the gene ends were 1 base for V and 3 bases for J; bases not matched to a gene: 6. Germline lookup yields CDR1 LGHNA and CDR2 YNFKEQ. The CDR3 sequence is CASSQGTGGATDTQYF. The CDR3 nucleotides read TGTGCCAGCAGCCAAGGTACCGGGGGGGCGACAGATACGCAGTATTTT.

The rearrangement uses TRBV27 and TRBJ1-1; D unclear. This CDR3 is 13 amino acids long. V lost 2 bases and J lost 11, with 15 bases in between. Germline CDR1 and CDR2: MNHEY and SMNVEV (reference sequence). CDR3 in amino acids: CASSLEWGHRAFF. The CDR3 DNA sequence: TGTGCCAGCAGTTTAGAGTGGGGTCATCGGGCTTTCTTT.